A selection of T cell receptor beta chains follows, all from one sample in a study of metastatic and nonmetastatic thyroid tumors. TCRdb used MiXCR to call clones anew from the PCR reads. The sample contains around 31,000 clones, 25% to 30% of which appear only once. Sequenced input: blood. The source is a female donor with papillary thyroid cancer or a benign thyroid nodule (not recorded which). Some clones in this sample may be carry-over from other donors' samples. Each CDR3 is given with its conserved first and last residue. D genes are given only for firm matches. Only some rows state a clone size, as once, few, many or a class for expanded clones.

v_call	clone_size	d_call	j_call	cdr3_nt	cdr3_aa
TRBV9	.	.	TRBJ2-2	TGTGCCAGCAGCTTGGACAGTAACACCGGGGAGCTGTTTTTT	CASSLDSNTGELFF
TRBV5-1	.	TRBD2	TRBJ2-3	TGCGCCAGCAGCCAAGCGGGGCGGGTAGATACGCAGTATTTT	CASSQAGRVDTQYF
TRBV19	few	.	TRBJ2-1	TGTGCCAGTAGTATGACGGGGAGGAGTGAGCAGTTCTTC	CASSMTGRSEQFF
TRBV6-6	.	TRBD1	TRBJ1-2	TGTGCCAGCAGTTACAGGGGGCTTGGCTATGGCTACACCTTC	CASSYRGLGYGYTF
TRBV6-6	few	.	TRBJ2-7	TGTGCCAGCAGTTACACTGACGGAGGCTCCTACGAGCAGTACTTC	CASSYTDGGSYEQYF
TRBV30	many	TRBD1	TRBJ2-3	TGTGCCTGGACTCCGAACCCACGGGACAGGGGCGGAGATACGCAGTATTTT	CAWTPNPRDRGGDTQYF
TRBV28	few	.	TRBJ1-6	TGTGCCAGCAGTCCTGGCGGGACTAGCTCCTATAATTCACCCCTCCACTTT	CASSPGGTSSYNSPLHF
TRBV5-4	many	.	TRBJ2-2	TGTGCCAGCAGCCCACGACAGCTTGTCACCGGGGAGCTGTTTTTT	CASSPRQLVTGELFF
TRBV6-5	few	.	TRBJ2-7	TGTGCCAGCAGTTACTCGGAGTACGAGCAGTACTTC	CASSYSEYEQYF
TRBV28	.	TRBD1	TRBJ1-2	TGTGCCAGCAGTTTTACAGGGGGGAACTATGGCTACACCTTC	CASSFTGGNYGYTF
TRBV12-3/TRBV12-4	few	TRBD1	TRBJ1-2	TGTGCCAGCAGTTTTGTTCAAGGGGGCGCGAAGGGCTACACCTTC	CASSFVQGGAKGYTF
TRBV27	.	.	TRBJ2-3	TGTGCCAGCAGTATGGGAATGGGAGATACGCAGTATTTT	CASSMGMGDTQYF
TRBV6-1	medium-sized	TRBD2	TRBJ2-3	TGTGCCAGCAGCGGAGGACTAGCGGGTAGCACAGATACGCAGTATTTT	CASSGGLAGSTDTQYF
TRBV28	few	TRBD1	TRBJ2-5	TGTGCCAGCAACAAACAGGGGGCCCAGTGGAAAGAGACCCAGTACTTC	CASNKQGAQWKETQYF
TRBV11-3	medium-sized	TRBD2	TRBJ2-7	TGTGCCAGCAGCTTTAGTCTAGCGGGAGGGCCGTACGAGCAGTACTTC	CASSFSLAGGPYEQYF
TRBV6-1	few	.	TRBJ2-1	TGTGCCAGCAGCGGAGGGCTCTACAATGAGCAGTTCTTC	CASSGGLYNEQFF
TRBV28	.	TRBD1	TRBJ2-2	TGTGCCAGCAGTACCGGGACAGGGGGCATCAACACCGGGGAGCTGTTTTTT	CASSTGTGGINTGELFF
TRBV4-1	once	.	TRBJ2-7	TGCGCCAGCAGCCAAGAAGGGCGGAGTTACGAGCAGTACTTC	CASSQEGRSYEQYF
TRBV20-1	.	TRBD1	TRBJ2-1	TGCAGTGCTATACCACAGGGGGCGAAGTACAATGAGCAGTTCTTC	CSAIPQGAKYNEQFF
TRBV2	medium-sized	.	TRBJ1-2	TGTGCCAGCAGAAGACAACTTGGCTACACCTTC	CASRRQLGYTF
TRBV28	.	.	TRBJ1-1	TGTGCCAGCAGTTTCGTAGTTGATAGGGGTGAAGCTTTCTTT	CASSFVVDRGEAFF
TRBV20-1	few	.	TRBJ1-2	TGCAGTGTTGGCTCTAACTATGGCTACACCTTC	CSVGSNYGYTF
TRBV6-1	few	.	TRBJ2-7	TGTGCCAGCGAGTCTGGGTTGATGAACGAGCAGTACTTC	CASESGLMNEQYF
TRBV6-4	few	TRBD2	TRBJ2-3	TGTGCCAGCGCCGGGACTAGCGGGAGCACAGATACGCAGTATTTT	CASAGTSGSTDTQYF
TRBV6-1	few	.	TRBJ1-2	TGTGCCAGCAGTCGCTCATCCCAGGGGAACTATGGCTACACCTTC	CASSRSSQGNYGYTF
TRBV6-1	.	.	TRBJ1-1	TGTGCCAGCAGACCTCCCCCAGGGGACACTGAAGCTTTCTTT	CASRPPPGDTEAFF
TRBV20-1	.	TRBD1	TRBJ2-7	TGCAGTGCTAGAGTCGACGGGGAACCTGGGACAGGGGGCTACGAGCAGTACTTC	CSARVDGEPGTGGYEQYF
TRBV11-2	once	.	TRBJ1-1	TGTGCCAGCAGCCTGAACAGGGCAGTAGTCACTGAAGCTTTCTTT	CASSLNRAVVTEAFF
TRBV6-2/TRBV6-3	.	TRBD2	TRBJ2-2	TGTGCCAGCCGGAGTAGCGGGAGTGGGGACACCGGGGAGCTGTTTTTT	CASRSSGSGDTGELFF
TRBV13	many	.	TRBJ2-2	TGTGCCAGCAGCTTAGGGGGCGGGGAGCTGTTTTTT	CASSLGGGELFF
TRBV5-1	.	.	TRBJ2-6	TGCGCCAGCAACTTATTTGCCTCTGGGGCCAACGTCCTGACTTTC	CASNLFASGANVLTF
TRBV14	many	TRBD1	TRBJ2-2	TGTGCCAGCAGCCCAAACAGGGGGCGAGTACCCCAAACCGGGGAGCTGTTTTTT	CASSPNRGRVPQTGELFF
TRBV5-1	many	TRBD2	TRBJ2-5	TGCGCCAGCAGCGGCGGCGGAGCGGGAGGACAAGAGACCCAGTACTTC	CASSGGGAGGQETQYF
TRBV7-2	.	.	TRBJ2-1	TGTGCCAGCAGCTTTGCCGGGACATACAATGAGCAGTTCTTC	CASSFAGTYNEQFF
TRBV28	few	.	TRBJ1-6	TGTGCCAGCAGTTTCCCCGCTGCGGGAAGGACCCAAAATTCACCCCTCCACTTT	CASSFPAAGRTQNSPLHF
TRBV6-1	medium-sized	.	TRBJ1-2	TGTGCCAGCAGTAGGTCCTATAACTATGGCTACACCTTC	CASSRSYNYGYTF
TRBV7-2	many	TRBD2	TRBJ2-7	TGTGCCAGCAGCTACGCCGGACTAGATTGGGAGCAGTACTTC	CASSYAGLDWEQYF
TRBV19	few	.	TRBJ1-3	TGTGCCAGTAGTATCGGGGAACACTCTGGAAACACCATATATTTT	CASSIGEHSGNTIYF
TRBV28	many	.	TRBJ1-1	TGTGCCAGCAGTTTTCGGACTCCTGAAGCTTTCTTT	CASSFRTPEAFF
TRBV7-9	.	TRBD1	TRBJ1-1	TGTGCCAGCAGCACCGGGACAGGCCCCAACACTGAAGCTTTCTTT	CASSTGTGPNTEAFF
TRBV7-3	once	TRBD2	TRBJ2-2	TGTGCCAGCAGCCCAGCGGGACCCGGGGAGCTGTTTTTT	CASSPAGPGELFF
TRBV28	medium-sized	TRBD2	TRBJ2-5	TGTGCCAGCAGTCAAGCGGGACGGGAGACCCAGTACTTC	CASSQAGRETQYF
TRBV4-3	.	.	TRBJ1-2	TGCGCCAGCAGCGAAACAAGGAACTATGGCTACACCTTC	CASSETRNYGYTF
TRBV12-3/TRBV12-4	few	TRBD2	TRBJ2-1	TGTGCCAGCACCCGCGGGGGGCCTCTCTACAATGAGCAGTTCTTC	CASTRGGPLYNEQFF
TRBV6-2/TRBV6-3	few	.	TRBJ1-1	TGTGCCAGCAGTTACCTCCGGAACACTGAAGCTTTCTTT	CASSYLRNTEAFF
TRBV4-1	.	.	TRBJ2-7	TGCGCCAGCAGCCAATTAAACGGGGACCAGTACTTC	CASSQLNGDQYF
TRBV7-3	many	.	TRBJ1-1	TGTGCCAGCAGCAACACCAAAAACACTGAAGCTTTCTTT	CASSNTKNTEAFF
TRBV30	few	.	TRBJ2-6	TGTGCCTGGTCCCACTCTGGGGCCAACGTCCTGACTTTC	CAWSHSGANVLTF
TRBV5-5	.	.	TRBJ2-1	TGTGCCAGCAGCTTGATCAGCACCAATGAGCAGTTCTTC	CASSLISTNEQFF
TRBV7-6	few	.	TRBJ2-7	TGTGCCAGCAGCTTCGGCACCGACCCACGTTTGGACGAGCAGTACTTC	CASSFGTDPRLDEQYF
TRBV6-1	few	TRBD2	TRBJ2-5	TGTGCCAGCAGTGTGACTAGCGGGAGTACTCAAGAGACCCAGTACTTC	CASSVTSGSTQETQYF
TRBV20-1	many	TRBD2	TRBJ2-7	TGCAGTGCCCAAGAGACTAGCGGGACTAGTGGCTACGAGCAGTACTTC	CSAQETSGTSGYEQYF
TRBV6-2/TRBV6-3	large	.	TRBJ2-2	TGTGCCAGCAGCCCCCGGGACACCGGGGAGCTGTTTTTT	CASSPRDTGELFF
TRBV12-3/TRBV12-4	medium-sized	.	TRBJ1-5	TGTGCCAGCAGTGGACACCTCAATCAGCCCCAGCATTTT	CASSGHLNQPQHF
TRBV12-3/TRBV12-4	few	.	TRBJ2-2	TGTGCCAGCTTGGGGGCCGGGGAGCTGTTTTTT	CASLGAGELFF
TRBV12-3/TRBV12-4	.	.	TRBJ1-6	TGTGCCAGCAGTTTTTTCTTGGGCCATTCACCCCTCCACTTT	CASSFFLGHSPLHF
TRBV7-6	.	.	TRBJ2-2	TGTGCCAGCAGCTTAGGGCGGGGGCTAACCGGGGAGCTGTTTTTT	CASSLGRGLTGELFF
TRBV20-1	.	TRBD2	TRBJ2-1	TGCAGTGCTGGCAAGGCGGGAGAGGACAATGAGCAGTTCTTC	CSAGKAGEDNEQFF
TRBV20-1	.	TRBD2	TRBJ2-1	TGCAGTGCTAAAGGTAGCGGGAGGGCCTTTGAGCAGTTCTTC	CSAKGSGRAFEQFF